The entry below describes one T cell receptor (beta chain). The data were taken from a study of blood T cell repertoires in COVID-19. This table comes from immunoSEQ multiplex PCR, and its TCRdb copy is limited to in-frame clones, with some not included. The table shows about 99,000 clones, with approximately 88% occurring only once. CDR3 size: 14 residues. CDR1 and CDR2 from the germline V gene are MDHEN and SYDVKM. V lost 2 bases and J 7 bases, leaving 14 bases between the germline ends. The chain joins TRBV28 to TRBJ1-2; the D gene is possibly TRBD1 (6 bases). The receptor comes from a human donor in a cohort sampled during active COVID-19. The sequenced material came from peripheral blood. The CDR3 loop reads CASSLHDRMSGYTF. CDR3 DNA: TGTGCCAGCAGTTTACATGACAGGATGAGTGGCTACACCTTC.